This T cell receptor (beta chain) comes out of a study of CD8+CD57+ T cells in acquired aplastic anemia. Overall study context: The study obtained an average of approximately 2.9 ug of DNA from sorted CD4+ and CD8+ cells. Whole-study results and caveats: Controls did not differ significantly from patients in CD8+ Simpson's diversity. Patients and controls turned out to have approximately 29 CD8+ CDR3 sequences in common.

For this clonotype: Its antigen is undetermined.

Patients sequenced had flow cytometry evidence of CD8+CD57+ cell expansion. Germline CDR1 and CDR2: LGHDT and YNNKEL (reference sequence). V was cut by 3 bases and J by 2 bases, with 16 bases left in between. The CDR3 loop spans 16 amino acids. Template material for TCR beta VDJ and CDR3 profiling consisted of genomic DNA. TCRdb called the reads again in MiXCR, with one record for every CDR3 protein. The table lists 180,000 or so distinct CDR3 sequences, around 63% of them singletons, with about two fifths in the top ten. The specimen was sorted CD4+, CD8+, or CD8+CD57+ T cells (not recorded which) from PBMCs. The J gene is TRBJ2-5, the V gene TRBV3-1, with D maybe TRBD2 (6 bases). The clonotype originates from a human donor with aplastic anemia. The CDR3 DNA reads as TGTGCCAGCAGCCAGTGGGAGGCGGGATTTCAAGAGACCCAGTACTTC. Protein product: CASSQWEAGFQETQYF.